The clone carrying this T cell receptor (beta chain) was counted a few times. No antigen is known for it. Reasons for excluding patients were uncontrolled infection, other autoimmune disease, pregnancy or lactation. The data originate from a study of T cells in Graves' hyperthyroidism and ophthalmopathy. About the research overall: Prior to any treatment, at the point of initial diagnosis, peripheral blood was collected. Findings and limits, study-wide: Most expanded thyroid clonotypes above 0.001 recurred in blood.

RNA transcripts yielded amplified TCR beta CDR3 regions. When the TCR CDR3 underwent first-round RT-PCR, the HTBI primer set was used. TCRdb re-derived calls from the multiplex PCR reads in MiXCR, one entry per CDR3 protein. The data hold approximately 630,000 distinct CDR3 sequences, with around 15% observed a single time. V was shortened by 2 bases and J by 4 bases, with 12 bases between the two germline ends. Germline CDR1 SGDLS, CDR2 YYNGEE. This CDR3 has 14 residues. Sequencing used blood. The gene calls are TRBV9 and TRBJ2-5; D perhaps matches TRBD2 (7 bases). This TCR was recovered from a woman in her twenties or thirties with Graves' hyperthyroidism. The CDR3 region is CASSVGGAVETQYF. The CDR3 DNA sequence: TGTGCCAGCAGCGTTGGGGGGGCGGTAGAGACCCAGTACTTC. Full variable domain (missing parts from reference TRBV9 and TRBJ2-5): DSGVTQTPKHLITATGQRVTLRCSPRSGDLSVYWYQQSLDQGLQFLIQYYNGEERAKGNILERFSAQQFPDLHSELNLSSLELGDSALYFCASSVGGAVETQYFGPGTRLLVL.